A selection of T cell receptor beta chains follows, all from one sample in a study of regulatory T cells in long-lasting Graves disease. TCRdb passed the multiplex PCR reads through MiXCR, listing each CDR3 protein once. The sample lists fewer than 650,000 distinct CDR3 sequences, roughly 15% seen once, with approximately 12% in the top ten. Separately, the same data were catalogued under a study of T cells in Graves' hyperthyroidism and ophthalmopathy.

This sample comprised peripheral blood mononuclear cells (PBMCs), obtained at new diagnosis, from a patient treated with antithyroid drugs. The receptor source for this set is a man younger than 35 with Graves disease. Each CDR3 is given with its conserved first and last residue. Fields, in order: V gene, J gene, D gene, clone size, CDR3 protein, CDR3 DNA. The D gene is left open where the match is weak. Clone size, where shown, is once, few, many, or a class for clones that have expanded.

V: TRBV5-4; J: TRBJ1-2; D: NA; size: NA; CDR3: CASSFYNTRSNYGYTF; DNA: TGTGCCAGCAGCTTTTACAACACGAGGTCTAACTATGGCTACACCTTC
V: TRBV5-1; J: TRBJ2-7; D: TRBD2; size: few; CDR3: CASSLGLAGGHEQYF; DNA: TGCGCCAGCAGCTTAGGACTAGCGGGAGGCCACGAGCAGTACTTC
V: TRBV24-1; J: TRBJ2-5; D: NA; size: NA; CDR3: CATSQQETQYF; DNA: TGTGCCACCAGCCAGCAAGAGACCCAGTACTTC
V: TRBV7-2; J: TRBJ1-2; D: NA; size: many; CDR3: CASSFKTDLGYTF; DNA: TGTGCCAGCAGCTTCAAGACGGACCTTGGCTACACCTTC
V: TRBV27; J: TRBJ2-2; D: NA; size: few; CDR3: CASSLLTRSRSNTGELFF; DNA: TGTGCCAGCAGTTTACTGACTAGGTCCCGCTCCAACACCGGGGAGCTGTTTTTT
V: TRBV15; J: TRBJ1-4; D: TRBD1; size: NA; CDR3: CATSRDRGTVVEKLFF; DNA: TGTGCCACCAGCAGAGACAGAGGGACAGTCGTTGAAAAACTGTTTTTT
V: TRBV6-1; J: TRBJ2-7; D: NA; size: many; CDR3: CASSEAPAPRAVAYF; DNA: TGTGCCAGCAGTGAAGCTCCGGCTCCCCGGGCGGTCGCTTACTTC
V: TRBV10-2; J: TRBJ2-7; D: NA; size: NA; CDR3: CASRGGERAYEQYF; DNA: TGCGCCAGCAGGGGGGGCGAGAGGGCCTACGAGCAGTACTTC
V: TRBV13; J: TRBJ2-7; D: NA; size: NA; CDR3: CASSGTTTPEQYF; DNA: TGTGCCAGCAGCGGGACCACCACCCCCGAGCAGTACTTC
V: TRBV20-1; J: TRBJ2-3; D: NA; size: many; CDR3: CSARTIEADTQYF; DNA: TGCAGTGCCCGGACTATCGAAGCAGATACGCAGTATTTT
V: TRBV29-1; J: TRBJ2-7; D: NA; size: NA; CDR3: CSVELGPTSYEQYF; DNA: TGCAGCGTTGAATTGGGACCGACTTCCTACGAGCAGTACTTC
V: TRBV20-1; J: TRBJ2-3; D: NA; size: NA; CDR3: CSAPQGRGGDTQYF; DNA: TGCAGTGCACCGCAGGGGAGAGGGGGGGATACGCAGTATTTT
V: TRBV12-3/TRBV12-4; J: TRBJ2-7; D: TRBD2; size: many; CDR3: CASSPSTSGTSYEQYF; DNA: TGTGCCAGCAGTCCCTCGACTAGCGGTACCTCCTACGAGCAGTACTTC
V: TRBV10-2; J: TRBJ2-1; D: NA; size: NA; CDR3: CASSESFARNEQFF; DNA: TGCGCCAGCAGTGAGTCTTTCGCCAGGAATGAGCAGTTCTTC
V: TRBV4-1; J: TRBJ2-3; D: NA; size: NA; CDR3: CASSHPQGSGDTQYF; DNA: TGCGCCAGCAGCCACCCCCAGGGTAGCGGAGATACGCAGTATTTT
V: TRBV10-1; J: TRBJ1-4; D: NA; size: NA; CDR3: CASSDGGGRREKLFF; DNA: TGCGCCAGCAGCGACGGAGGGGGTCGTCGAGAAAAACTGTTTTTT
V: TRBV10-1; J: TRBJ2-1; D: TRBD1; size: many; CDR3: CASSEVGTGGNEQFF; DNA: TGCGCCAGCAGTGAGGTCGGGACAGGGGGCAATGAGCAGTTCTTC